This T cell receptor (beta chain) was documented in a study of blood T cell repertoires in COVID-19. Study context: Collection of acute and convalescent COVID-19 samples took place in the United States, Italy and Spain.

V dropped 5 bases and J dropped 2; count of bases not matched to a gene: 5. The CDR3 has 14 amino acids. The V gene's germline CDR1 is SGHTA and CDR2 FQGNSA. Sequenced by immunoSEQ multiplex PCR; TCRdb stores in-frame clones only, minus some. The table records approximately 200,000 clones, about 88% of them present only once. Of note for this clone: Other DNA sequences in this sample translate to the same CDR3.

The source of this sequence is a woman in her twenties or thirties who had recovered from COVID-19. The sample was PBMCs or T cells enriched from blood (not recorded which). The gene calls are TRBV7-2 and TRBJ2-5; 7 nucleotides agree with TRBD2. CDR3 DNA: TGTGCCAGCAGCCTGAGCGGGATTCAAGAGACCCAGTACTTC. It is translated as CASSLSGIQETQYF.